What follows are 10 T cell receptor beta chains derived from one specimen sequenced in a study of OX40 agonist ivuxolimab in advanced cancers. The method was immunoSEQ multiplex PCR; TCRdb's version includes in-frame clones alone and lacks a portion of them. The table records 100,000 to 130,000 clones, around 90% of them present only once. Sequences were derived from CD4+ or CD8+ T cells sorted from blood, sampled in a trial of the OX40 agonist ivuxolimab. The source of these receptors is an adult with an advanced solid tumor such as melanoma, head and neck, liver or kidney cancer.

J is TRBJ2-1 and V is TRBV6-1; D is unclear. CDR1 MNHNS and CDR2 SASEGT come from the germline V gene. There are 15 residues in the CDR3. V was cut by 4 bases and J by 3 bases, with 13 bases left in between. CDR3 amino acids: CASSVLLGNYNEQFF. The DNA of the CDR3 is TGTGCCAGCAGTGTGTTATTGGGGAACTACAATGAGCAGTTCTTC.

The rearrangement joins TRBV6-5 to TRBJ2-2; TRBD2 agrees at 10 bases. V gave up 6 bases and J gave up 6 bases; unmatched junction bases: 7. Per the germline V gene, CDR1 is MNHEY and CDR2 is SVGAGI. There are 15 residues in the CDR3. The CDR3 nucleotides read TGTGCCAGCAGGGTCACTAGCGGGACCCCCGGGGAGCTGTTTTTT. Protein sequence: CASRVTSGTPGELFF.

V usage is TRBV30 and J usage is TRBJ2-3, with D perhaps TRBD1 (6 bases). Trimming pared 5 bases from V and 2 bases from J, leaving 14 bases between. Germline lookup yields CDR1 GTSNPN and CDR2 SVGIG (reference sequence). The CDR3 spans 14 residues. CDR3 bases: TGTGCCTGGCTTATGAGGGGGACCACAGATACGCAGTATTTT. Its translation is CAWLMRGTTDTQYF.

This clone was seen only a few times. The rearrangement joins TRBV30 to TRBJ2-1, with D possibly matching TRBD2 (5 bases). V lost 8 bases to trimming and J lost 0 bases, with 11 bases between them. CDR1 is GTSNPN, CDR2 SVGIG, per germline (reference sequence). This CDR3 has 13 amino acids. CDR3 coding DNA: TGTGCCGCTACGGGGAGCTCCTACAATGAGCAGTTCTTC. Its protein product is CAATGSSYNEQFF. The variable domain in full, with the rest retrieved from reference TRBV30 and TRBJ2-1, is SQTIHQWPATLVQPVGSPLSLECTVEGTSNPNLYWYRQAAGRGLQLLFYSVGIGQISSEVPQNLSASRPQDRQFILSSKKLLLSDSGFYLCAATGSSYNEQFFGPGTRLTVL.

This rearrangement joins TRBV10-3 to TRBJ2-7, with 7 bases identical to TRBD2. CDR1 and CDR2 from the germline V gene are ENHRY and SYGVKD. This CDR3 has 13 residues. With V trimmed by 6 bases and J by 2 bases, 4 bases remained unmatched. The CDR3 region has the DNA TGTGCCATCAGCGGGCTAGCGGCCTACGAGCAGTACTTC. Translated, it gives CAISGLAAYEQYF.

This clone was recorded only once. The V and J genes are TRBV30 and TRBJ1-2; 8 bases map to TRBD1. The CDR3 has 12 amino acids. CDR1 and CDR2 (germline): GTSNPN, SVGIG (reference sequence). Trimming at V came to 5 bases and at J to 8 bases, leaving 7 bases not matched to a gene. The CDR3 DNA reads as TGTGCCTGGGAGAGACAGGGGTCGGGCTACACCTTC. Protein: CAWERQGSGYTF.

This chain uses TRBV2 with TRBJ1-3; D is ambiguous. This CDR3 has 15 residues. Trimming cost V 0 bases and J 5 bases, with 11 bases left between them. Germline V lookup: CDR1 SNHLY, CDR2 FYNNEI. The CDR3 spells CASSEATRTRNTIYF. The CDR3 DNA reads TGTGCCAGCAGTGAAGCCACTCGTACCAGAAACACCATATATTTT.

CDR3 amino acids: CASSLPSGTQHFDEQFF. CDR3 coding DNA: TGCGCCAGCAGCCTACCATCCGGGACTCAGCACTTCGATGAGCAGTTCTTC. The rearrangement links TRBV5-1 to TRBJ2-1; tentatively, D is TRBD2 (6 bases). The CDR3 totals 17 residues. Germline CDR1 and CDR2: SGHRS and YFSETQ. Trimming removed 4 bases from V and 8 bases from J, with 25 bases in between. Full variable domain (rest looked up from reference TRBV5-1 and TRBJ2-1): KAGVTQTPRYLIKTRGQQVTLSCSPISGHRSVSWYQQTPGQGLQFLFEYFSETQRNKGNFPGRFSGRQFSNSRSEMNVSTLELGDSALYLCASSLPSGTQHFDEQFFGPGTRLTVL.

The rearrangement uses TRBV5-1 and TRBJ2-3, with TRBD2 matching 10 bases. CDR1 and CDR2 (germline): SGHRS, YFSETQ. The CDR3 is 18 residues long. The junction had 8 bases not matched to a gene; V was cut back by 1 base and J by 0 bases. In nucleotides, the CDR3 is TGCGCCAGCAGCTTGATAGGGCTAGCGGGGGCTAGCACAGATACGCAGTATTTT. It encodes CASSLIGLAGASTDTQYF.

The genes are TRBV18 and TRBJ1-1, with D possibly matching TRBD1 (6 bases). The ends were cut back, 2 bases at V and 0 bases at J, with 7 bases in the middle. The CDR3 consists of 14 residues. CDR1 is KGHSH and CDR2 is LQKENI in the germline V gene. The CDR3 DNA is TGTGCCAGCTCACCAGACAGGATGAACACTGAAGCTTTCTTT. This codes for CASSPDRMNTEAFF. Complete variable domain (other parts from reference TRBV18 and TRBJ1-1): NAGVMQNPRHLVRRRGQEARLRCSPMKGHSHVYWYRQLPEEGLKFMVYLQKENIIDESGMPKERFSAEFPKEGPSILRIQQVVRGDSAAYFCASSPDRMNTEAFFGQGTRLTVV.